This T cell receptor (beta chain) stems from a study of vaccination effects on CD4 cells after COVID-19. At the level of the study: Vaccine administered to participants consisted of two doses of either BNT162b2 or mRNA-1273. General observations from the study: The study had few convalescent patients and no early post-infection timepoints.

The table came from immunoSEQ multiplex PCR; TCRdb's copy has only in-frame clones and leaves some out. This table has tens of thousands of clones, approximately 70% appearing once. This clone came up a few times. No antigen is known for it. The length of the CDR3 is 14 residues. CDR1 and CDR2 from the germline V gene are LNHDA and SQIVND (reference sequence). Trimming took off 8 bases at V and 2 bases at J, with 13 bases between the two ends. Expansion with viral peptide pools was applied to antigen-specific CD4+ T cells by the ViraFEST assay prior to sequencing. Around day 10 of culture, CD4+ T cells were separated out. Wells of around 2.2 million PBMC each were grown with approximately 10 IU/ml IL-2 and 8.5 to 10 ug/ml peptides. IL-2 medium was substituted for half the medium on days 3 and 7.

This receptor was taken from a human donor who received a COVID-19 vaccine. The rearrangement joins TRBV19 to TRBJ1-3; the D is unclear. Source: CD4+ T cells from PBMCs cultured with HCoV-229E spike peptides, taken before COVID-19 vaccination. CDR3 in amino acids: CASSRSGTGNTIYF. As DNA, the CDR3 is TGTGCCAGTTCCCGGAGCGGCACTGGAAACACCATATATTTT.